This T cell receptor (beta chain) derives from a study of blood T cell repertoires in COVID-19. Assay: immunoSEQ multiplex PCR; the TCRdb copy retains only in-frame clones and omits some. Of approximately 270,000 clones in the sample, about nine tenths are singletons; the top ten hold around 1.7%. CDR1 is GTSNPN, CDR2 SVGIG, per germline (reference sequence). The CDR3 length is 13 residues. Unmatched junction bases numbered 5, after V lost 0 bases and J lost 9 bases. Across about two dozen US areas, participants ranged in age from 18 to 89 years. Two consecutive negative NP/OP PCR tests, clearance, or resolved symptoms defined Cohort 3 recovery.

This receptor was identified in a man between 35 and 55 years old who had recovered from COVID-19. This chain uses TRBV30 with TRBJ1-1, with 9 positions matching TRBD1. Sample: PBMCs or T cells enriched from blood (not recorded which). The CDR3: CAWSVSGTGQAFF. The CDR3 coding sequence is TGTGCCTGGAGTGTTTCCGGGACAGGGCAAGCTTTCTTT.